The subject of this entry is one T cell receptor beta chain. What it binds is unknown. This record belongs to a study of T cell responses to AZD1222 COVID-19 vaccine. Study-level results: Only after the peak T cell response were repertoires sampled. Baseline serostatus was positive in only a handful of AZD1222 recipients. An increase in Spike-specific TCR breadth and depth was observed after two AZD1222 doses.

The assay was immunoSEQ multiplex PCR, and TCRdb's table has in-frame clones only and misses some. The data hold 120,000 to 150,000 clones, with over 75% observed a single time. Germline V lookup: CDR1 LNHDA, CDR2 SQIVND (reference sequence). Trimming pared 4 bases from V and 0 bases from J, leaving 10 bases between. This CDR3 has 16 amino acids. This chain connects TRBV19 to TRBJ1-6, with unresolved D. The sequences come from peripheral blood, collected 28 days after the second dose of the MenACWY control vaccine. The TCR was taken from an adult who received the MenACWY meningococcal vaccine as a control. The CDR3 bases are TGTGCCAGTAGTACTGGAGGGTCCTCCTATAATTCACCCCTCCACTTT. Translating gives CASSTGGSSYNSPLHF. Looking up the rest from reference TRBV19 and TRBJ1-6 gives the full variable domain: DGGITQSPKYLFRKEGQNVTLSCEQNLNHDAMYWYRQDPGQGLRLIYYSQIVNDFQKGDIAEGYSVSREKKESFPLTVTSAQKNPTAFYLCASSTGGSSYNSPLHFGNGTRLTVT.